The entry that follows covers one T cell receptor beta chain sequence. The antigen is unknown. The protocol was immunoSEQ multiplex PCR, while the TCRdb copy is restricted to in-frame clones and leaves out a portion. The data show 40,000 or so clones, over 65% seen once. Receiving focal radiation plus CTLA-4 blockade with ipilimumab were patients who had chemo-refractory metastatic non-small-cell lung cancer. This sample stems from a study of radiotherapy plus CTLA-4 blockade in lung cancer. Across the whole study: Of all patients, approximately 20% responded objectively and roughly 31% showed disease control. Study-level points and caveats: Researchers report tumor-derived TCR clones expanding in blood after radiotherapy plus ipilimumab. Interferon-beta and early blood T cell clone dynamics reportedly predicted response best.

CDR1 and CDR2 (germline): LNHDA, SQIVND (reference sequence). V lost 5 bases to trimming and J lost 1 base; unmatched junction nucleotides: 11. The CDR3 loop spans 17 amino acids. The sequencing used peripheral blood, collected from a patient treated with radiotherapy plus ipilimumab. The chain joins TRBV19 to TRBJ1-1, with TRBD1 matching over 9 bases. The TCR comes from a human donor with non-small cell lung cancer who had stable disease on radiotherapy plus ipilimumab. The CDR3 coding sequence is TGTGCCAGTAGTGGACGACTTGGACAGGGGACGAACACTGAAGCTTTCTTT. Encoded protein: CASSGRLGQGTNTEAFF.